What follows are 13 T cell receptor beta chains derived from one specimen sequenced in a study of CD8 T cells in Susac syndrome. Random hexamers were used to reverse transcribe the RNA input (about 0.5 to 1 ug). TCRdb re-called the immunoSEQ multiplex PCR reads with MiXCR, one entry per CDR3 protein. This table has some 300,000 distinct CDR3 sequences, about 88% appearing once. Sequenced material: CD8+ T cells from PBMCs. The receptors were sampled from a human donor with multiple sclerosis.

The gene calls are TRBV27 and TRBJ1-4; 10 nucleotides match TRBD1. Germline values: CDR1 MNHEY, CDR2 SMNVEV (reference sequence). The CDR3 spans 15 residues. V lost 6 bases, J lost 7 bases, and 8 bases stayed unmatched. As DNA, the CDR3 is TGTGCCAGCAGAAAGACAGGGGGCGCGGGTGAAAAACTGTTTTTT. It encodes CASRKTGGAGEKLFF.

V usage is TRBV5-1 and J usage is TRBJ2-2; D call uncertain. The CDR3 covers 13 residues. Germline V gene lookup returns CDR1 SGHRS and CDR2 YFSETQ. Trimming pared 4 bases from V and 5 bases from J, leaving 9 bases between. The CDR3 coding sequence is TGCGCCAGCAGCCCGGATACTACCGGGGAGCTGTTTTTT. Translated, it gives CASSPDTTGELFF. The entire variable domain, with the rest obtained from reference TRBV5-1 and TRBJ2-2, is as follows: KAGVTQTPRYLIKTRGQQVTLSCSPISGHRSVSWYQQTPGQGLQFLFEYFSETQRNKGNFPGRFSGRQFSNSRSEMNVSTLELGDSALYLCASSPDTTGELFFGEGSRLTVL.

The genes are TRBV7-8 and TRBJ1-2; D possibly corresponds to TRBD1 (6 bases). Germline assignment: CDR1 SGHVS and CDR2 FQNEAQ. The CDR3 spans 16 residues. The V end lost 5 bases, the J end lost 6 bases, and 22 bases lay between the germline ends. The CDR3 DNA reads as TGTGCCAGCAGCCCATATTTGGGGGGGGCGGATAATGGCTACACCTTC. It yields the protein CASSPYLGGADNGYTF.

The chain has TRBV19 and TRBJ2-7; no clear D. Trimming removed 7 bases at V and 3 bases at J, with 13 bases between. From germline, CDR1 is LNHDA and CDR2 SQIVND (reference sequence). CDR3 size: 13 residues. The CDR3 region is CASNSKGLYEQYF. In DNA form, the CDR3 reads TGTGCCAGTAATAGTAAAGGGCTCTACGAGCAGTACTTC.

This chain connects TRBV29-1 to TRBJ1-4, with TRBD1 as a possible D gene (5 bases). The CDR3 is made up of 13 amino acids. Per germline, CDR1 SQVTM and CDR2 ANQGSEA. Deletions cut 1 base from V and 2 bases from J, with 5 bases between. This CDR3 is CSVEAGTNEKLFF. The CDR3 nucleotides read TGCAGCGTTGAAGCAGGGACTAATGAAAAACTGTTTTTT.

The chain carries TRBV5-1 and TRBJ2-1; 7 bases fit TRBD2. CDR3 size: 16 residues. V gave up 1 base and J gave up 1 base; unmatched junction bases: 5. Germline CDR1 is SGHRS and CDR2 is YFSETQ. CDR3 coding DNA: TGCGCCAGCAGCTTGTCTCTAGCGGCGTCCTACAATGAGCAGTTCTTC. It translates to CASSLSLAASYNEQFF.

This clonotype was picked up one time. The genes are TRBV20-1 and TRBJ2-1; D gene uncertain. The germline V gene encodes CDR1 DFQATT and CDR2 SNEGSKA (reference sequence). This CDR3 comprises 15 residues. Trimming took off 7 bases at V and 3 bases at J, with 19 bases between the two ends. The CDR3 region has the DNA TGCAGTGTTTCATACGGTACTACCGACTACAATGAGCAGTTCTTC. Translation gives CSVSYGTTDYNEQFF.

The table lists this clonotype with a count of one. This chain joins TRBV28 and TRBJ2-3; D is uncertain. The CDR3 is made up of 15 amino acids. Germline CDR1 is MDHEN and CDR2 is SYDVKM. V shed 6 bases and J shed 0 bases, with 13 bases lying between them. Here the CDR3 reads CASRIGDLSTDTQYF. DNA of the CDR3: TGTGCCAGCAGGATTGGGGATCTTAGCACAGATACGCAGTATTTT.

The gene calls are TRBV7-9 and TRBJ2-1; TRBD2 might be the D (6 bases). This CDR3 has 15 residues. V dropped 0 bases and J dropped 10 bases, with 16 bases sitting between them. CDR1 SEHNR and CDR2 FQNEAQ come from the germline V gene (reference sequence). The CDR3 region has the DNA TGTGCCAGCAGCTTAGCCAGCTCGGGAGAAGGCGAGCAGTTCTTC. Translated, it gives CASSLASSGEGEQFF.

J is TRBJ1-1 and V is TRBV4-2, with D perhaps matching TRBD1 (5 bases). V lost 1 base and J lost 0, with 24 bases in between. In germline, CDR1 is LGHNA, CDR2 YNFKEQ. CDR3 length equals 20 residues. In DNA, the CDR3 is TGTGCCAGCAGCCAAGGATACTTGACAGAGACGACGGTAATGAACACTGAAGCTTTCTTT. Translation: CASSQGYLTETTVMNTEAFF.

This clonotype was counted only a few times. The chain employs TRBV27 and TRBJ1-5, with D perhaps TRBD1 (6 bases). Between the trimmed V and J ends, which lost 2 bases and 0 bases, there was a span of 8 bases. The CDR3 is 15 residues long. The germline V gene encodes CDR1 MNHEY and CDR2 SMNVEV (reference sequence). The CDR3: CASSLRGASNQPQHF. Written as DNA, the CDR3 is TGTGCCAGCAGTTTAAGGGGGGCTAGCAATCAGCCCCAGCATTTT.

The chain has TRBV7-8 and TRBJ1-1; D is uncertain. Germline V CDR1 and CDR2: SGHVS, FQNEAQ. V was pared by 4 bases and J by 1 base, with 16 bases between. The CDR3 totals 16 residues. CDR3 in DNA: TGTGCCAGCAGCTCTGCCTGGCGGGGATCGAACACTGAAGCTTTCTTT. This codes for CASSSAWRGSNTEAFF.

The V and J genes are TRBV27 and TRBJ2-1; possibly TRBD1 for D (5 bases). This CDR3 comprises 14 residues. V gave up 7 bases and J gave up 5 bases, with 15 bases separating them. From germline, CDR1 is MNHEY and CDR2 SMNVEV (reference sequence). In DNA form, the CDR3 reads TGTGCCAGCACCCTTGGGCAGGGCCACAATGAGCAGTTCTTC. As protein: CASTLGQGHNEQFF.